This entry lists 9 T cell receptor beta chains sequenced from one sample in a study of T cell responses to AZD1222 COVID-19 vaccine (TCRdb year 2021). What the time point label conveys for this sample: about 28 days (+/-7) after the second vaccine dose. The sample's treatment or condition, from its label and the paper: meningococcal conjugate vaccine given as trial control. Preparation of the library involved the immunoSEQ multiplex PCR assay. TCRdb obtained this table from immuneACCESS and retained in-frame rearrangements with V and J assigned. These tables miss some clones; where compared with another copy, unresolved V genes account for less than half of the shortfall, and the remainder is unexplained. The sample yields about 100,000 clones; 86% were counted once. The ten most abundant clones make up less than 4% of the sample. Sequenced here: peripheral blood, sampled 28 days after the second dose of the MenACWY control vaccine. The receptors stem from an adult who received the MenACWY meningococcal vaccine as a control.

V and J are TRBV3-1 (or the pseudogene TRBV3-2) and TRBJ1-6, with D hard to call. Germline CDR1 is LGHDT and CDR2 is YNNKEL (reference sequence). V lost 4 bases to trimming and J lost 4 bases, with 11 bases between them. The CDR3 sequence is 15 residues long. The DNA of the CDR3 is TGTGCCAGCAGCCCTTTGAGGGAGTATAATTCACCCCTCCACTTT. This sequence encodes CASSPLREYNSPLHF.

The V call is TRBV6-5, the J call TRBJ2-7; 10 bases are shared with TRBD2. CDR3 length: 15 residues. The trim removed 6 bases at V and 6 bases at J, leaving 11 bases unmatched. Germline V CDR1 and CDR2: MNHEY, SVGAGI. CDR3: CASSLLAGVSSEQYF. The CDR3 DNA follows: TGTGCCAGCAGCCTCCTAGCGGGGGTTTCCAGCGAGCAGTACTTC.

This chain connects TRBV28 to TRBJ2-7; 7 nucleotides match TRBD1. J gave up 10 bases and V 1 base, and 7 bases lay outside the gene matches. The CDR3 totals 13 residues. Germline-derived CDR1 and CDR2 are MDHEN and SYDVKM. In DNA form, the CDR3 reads TGTGCCAGCAGTTTATACAGGGGTGTGGGTCAGTACTTC. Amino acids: CASSLYRGVGQYF.

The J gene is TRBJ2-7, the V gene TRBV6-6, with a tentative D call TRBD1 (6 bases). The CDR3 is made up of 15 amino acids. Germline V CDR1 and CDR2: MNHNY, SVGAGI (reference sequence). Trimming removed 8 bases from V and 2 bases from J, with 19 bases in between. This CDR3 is CASCDSGVKTYEQYF. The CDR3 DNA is TGTGCCAGCTGCGACTCAGGGGTAAAGACCTACGAGCAGTACTTC.

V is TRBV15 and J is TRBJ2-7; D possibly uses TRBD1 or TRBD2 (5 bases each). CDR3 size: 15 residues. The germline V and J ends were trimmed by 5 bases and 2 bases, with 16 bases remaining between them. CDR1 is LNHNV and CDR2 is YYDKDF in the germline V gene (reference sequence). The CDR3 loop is CATSPPGTLTYEQYF. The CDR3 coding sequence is TGTGCCACCAGCCCACCCGGGACGTTAACCTACGAGCAGTACTTC. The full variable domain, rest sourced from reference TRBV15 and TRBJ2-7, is DAMVIQNPRYQVTQFGKPVTLSCSQTLNHNVMYWYQQKSSQAPKLLFHYYDKDFNNEADTPDNFQSRRPNTSFCFLDIRSPGLGDTAMYLCATSPPGTLTYEQYFGPGTRLTVT.

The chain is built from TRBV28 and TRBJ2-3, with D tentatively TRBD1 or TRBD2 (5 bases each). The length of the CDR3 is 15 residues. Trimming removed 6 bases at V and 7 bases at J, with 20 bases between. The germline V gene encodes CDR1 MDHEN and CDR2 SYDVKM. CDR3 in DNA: TGTGCCAGCAGCTCTGCCGGGACCACCGGTCATACGCAGTATTTT. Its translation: CASSSAGTTGHTQYF.

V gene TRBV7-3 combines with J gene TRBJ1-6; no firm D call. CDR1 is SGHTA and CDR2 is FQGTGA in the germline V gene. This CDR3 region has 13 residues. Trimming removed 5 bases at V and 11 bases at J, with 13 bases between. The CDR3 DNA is TGTGCCAGCAGCCCTCACCTAGGAGCACCCCTCCACTTT. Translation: CASSPHLGAPLHF.

Written as DNA, the CDR3 is TGTGCCAGCAGAAAAAGGGGCAGGGGGAACACTGAAGCTTTCTTT. Residues: CASRKRGRGNTEAFF. This chain uses TRBV2 with TRBJ1-1; possibly TRBD1 for D (6 bases). Per germline, CDR1 SNHLY and CDR2 FYNNEI. The length of the CDR3 is 15 residues. Trimming pared 6 bases from V and 1 base from J, leaving 15 bases between.

CDR3 sequence reads: CASITGGSYNEQFF. In DNA form, the CDR3 reads TGTGCCAGCATCACGGGGGGATCCTACAATGAGCAGTTCTTC. The chain uses TRBV6-5 and TRBJ2-1, with 7 bases fitting TRBD2. Germline V lookup: CDR1 MNHEY, CDR2 SVGAGI. There are 14 residues in the CDR3. Unmatched junction bases numbered 4, after V lost 7 bases and J lost 1 base.